The clone carrying this T cell receptor beta chain was counted only a few times. The data are from a study of low-dose radiotherapy and immunotherapy resistance in tumors. TRAV- and TRBV-specific primers were used for first-strand cDNA, which covered alpha and beta chains. A constant-region primer paired with the V-primer adapter amplified TCRs over about 19 PCR cycles. Each CDR3 protein gets one entry after TCRdb re-called the reads with MiXCR. The data contain about 11,000 distinct CDR3 sequences, approximately 60% of them singletons. This CDR3 has 17 amino acids. Trimming left V 1 base short and J 0 bases short, with 13 bases between. Germline V CDR1 and CDR2: SGHVS, FQNEAQ.

The gene calls are TRBV7-8 and TRBJ1-5; D is perhaps TRBD1 (5 bases). This TCR was sampled from a human donor with advanced metastatic prostate, ovarian, gallbladder or colorectal cancer (not recorded which). This table probably holds off-target reads from a library built for another chain. CDR3 nucleotides: TGTGCCAGCAGCTTAGGAATATGGGGGATTAGCAATCAGCCCCAGCATTTT. Translating gives CASSLGIWGISNQPQHF.